This T cell receptor (beta chain) originates from a study of neoadjuvant nivolumab and ipilimumab in lung cancer. V gave up 4 bases and J gave up 2 bases, with 17 bases separating them. This CDR3 is built from 16 residues. The germline V gene has CDR1 PRHDT and CDR2 FYEKMQ (reference sequence). Clones were read by immunoSEQ multiplex PCR, and TCRdb kept only the in-frame ones, dropping some. The sample contains 17,000 or so clones, around 77% of which appear only once. By share, this clone ranks as medium-sized. Material: tumor tissue, obtained after neoadjuvant nivolumab, alone or with ipilimumab, at or shortly before surgery. V and J are TRBV13 and TRBJ1-2; D might be TRBD1 (6 bases). This receptor was taken from an adult with non-small cell lung cancer. The CDR3 DNA follows: TGTGCCAGCAGCTCAGCGGACAGACGGGCAAACTATGGCTACACCTTC. It codes for CASSSADRRANYGYTF.